What follows is one TCR beta chain and its context. The sample belongs to a study of control samples from healthy donors and cancer patients. Generated by immunoSEQ multiplex PCR, the TCRdb table keeps only in-frame clones and is missing some. Counted here are fewer than 200,000 clones, 85% to 95% occurring once; the ten biggest clones make up about 1.4%. The specimen sequenced was blood. This clonotype was obtained from a man aged 30-40 years in good health.

This CDR3 reads CASSKSGGMSNEKLFF. As DNA, the CDR3 is TGTGCCAGCAGTAAATCGGGGGGGATGTCTAATGAAAAACTGTTTTTT. The chain uses TRBV2 and TRBJ1-4; TRBD1 might be the D (5 bases). The CDR3 contains 16 residues. Trimming pared 5 bases from V and 3 bases from J, leaving 16 bases between. From germline, CDR1 is SNHLY and CDR2 FYNNEI.